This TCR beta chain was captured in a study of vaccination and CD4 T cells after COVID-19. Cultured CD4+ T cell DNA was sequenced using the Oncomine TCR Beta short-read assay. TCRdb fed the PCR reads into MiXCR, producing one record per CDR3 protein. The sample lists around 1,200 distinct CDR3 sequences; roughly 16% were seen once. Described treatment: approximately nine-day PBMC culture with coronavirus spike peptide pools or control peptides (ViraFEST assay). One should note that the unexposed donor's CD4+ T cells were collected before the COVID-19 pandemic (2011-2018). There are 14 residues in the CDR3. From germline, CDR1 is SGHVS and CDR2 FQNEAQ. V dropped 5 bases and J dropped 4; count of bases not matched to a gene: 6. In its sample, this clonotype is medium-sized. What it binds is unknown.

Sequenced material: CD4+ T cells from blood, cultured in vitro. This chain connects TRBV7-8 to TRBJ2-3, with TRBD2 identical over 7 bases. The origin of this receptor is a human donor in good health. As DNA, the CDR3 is TGTGCCAGCAGCCTACTAGCGAGCGCAGATACGCAGTATTTT. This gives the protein CASSLLASADTQYF.